This T cell receptor beta chain was identified during a study of metastatic and nonmetastatic thyroid tumors. The CDR3 is made up of 11 amino acids. CDR1 and CDR2 (germline): DFQATT, SNEGSKA (reference sequence). Trimming left V 3 bases short and J 8 bases short, with 10 bases between. This clone was counted between two and nine times. In the original processing: A papillary thyroid cancer distant-metastasis classifier was built from CDR3 differences across clinicopathological groups. TCRdb re-called the PCR reads through MiXCR. None of the V and J calls come from the authors' own analysis; TCRdb made them. The sample contains approximately 15,000 clones, approximately 32% of which appear only once. Ahead of thyroid surgery, no patient had received treatment of any kind.

The rearrangement uses TRBV20-1 and TRBJ1-2, with a weak D call TRBD1 (5 bases). Specimen: tumor tissue. This receptor was taken from a female donor with papillary thyroid cancer or a benign thyroid nodule (not recorded which). Some clones in this sample may be carry-over from other donors' samples. DNA of the CDR3: TGCAGTGCTAGTGGGGGGGACGGCTACACCTTC. Translated: CSASGGDGYTF.